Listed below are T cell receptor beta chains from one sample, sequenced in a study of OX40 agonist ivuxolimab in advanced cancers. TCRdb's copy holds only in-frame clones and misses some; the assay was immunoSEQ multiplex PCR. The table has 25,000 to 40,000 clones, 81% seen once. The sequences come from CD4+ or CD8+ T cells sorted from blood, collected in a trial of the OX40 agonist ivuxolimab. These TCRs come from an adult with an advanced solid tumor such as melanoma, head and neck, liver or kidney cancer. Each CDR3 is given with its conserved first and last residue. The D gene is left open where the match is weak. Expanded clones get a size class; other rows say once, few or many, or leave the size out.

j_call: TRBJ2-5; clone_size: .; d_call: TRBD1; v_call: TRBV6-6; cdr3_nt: TGTGCCAGCAGTAGCATCGACAGGGGAGAGACCCAGTACTTC; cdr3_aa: CASSSIDRGETQYF
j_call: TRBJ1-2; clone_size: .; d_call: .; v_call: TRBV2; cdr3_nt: TGTGCCAGCAGTTTAGGGCCAGGCTTTGGCTACACCTTC; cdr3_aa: CASSLGPGFGYTF
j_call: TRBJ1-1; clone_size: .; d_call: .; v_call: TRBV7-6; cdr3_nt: TGTGCCAGCAGTCTAGGGCCATTGGACACTGAAGCTTTCTTT; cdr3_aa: CASSLGPLDTEAFF
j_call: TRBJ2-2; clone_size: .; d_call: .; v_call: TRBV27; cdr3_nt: TGTGCCAGCAGAGCCGGGACCCCGACCGGGGAGCTGTTTTTT; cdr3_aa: CASRAGTPTGELFF
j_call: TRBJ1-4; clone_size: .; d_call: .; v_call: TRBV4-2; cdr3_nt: TGTGCCAGCAGCCAAGTGGTCGTCTCTGTCGGGGAAAAACTGTTTTTT; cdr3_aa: CASSQVVVSVGEKLFF
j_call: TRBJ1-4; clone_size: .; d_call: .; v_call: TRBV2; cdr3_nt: TGTGCCAGCAGCGGGACACTTGCAACTAATGAAAAACTGTTTTTT; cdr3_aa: CASSGTLATNEKLFF
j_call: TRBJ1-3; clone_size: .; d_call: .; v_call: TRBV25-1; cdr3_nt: TGTGCCAGCAGTGGAACCGACAGCTCTGGAAACACCATATATTTT; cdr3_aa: CASSGTDSSGNTIYF
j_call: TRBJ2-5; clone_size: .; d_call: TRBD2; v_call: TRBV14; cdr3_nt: TGTGCCAGCAGCCAATACCGCGGGAGTGGGCAAGAGACCCAGTACTTC; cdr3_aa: CASSQYRGSGQETQYF
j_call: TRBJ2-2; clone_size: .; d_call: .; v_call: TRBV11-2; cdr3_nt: TGTGCCAGCAGGCTACTCCAGGGTTCCGGGGAGCTGTTTTTT; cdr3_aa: CASRLLQGSGELFF
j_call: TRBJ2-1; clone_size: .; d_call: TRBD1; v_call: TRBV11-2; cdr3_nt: TGTGCCAGCAGCTACCACCAAGGACAGGGTACGAATGAGCAGTTCTTC; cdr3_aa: CASSYHQGQGTNEQFF
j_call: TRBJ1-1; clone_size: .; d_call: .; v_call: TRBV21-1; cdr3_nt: TGTGCCAGCAGCAAAGTATGGCCCGGGGGGTTCAACACTGAAGCTTTCTTT; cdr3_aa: CASSKVWPGGFNTEAFF
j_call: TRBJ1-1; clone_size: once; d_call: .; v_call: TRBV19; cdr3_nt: TGTGCCAGTAGGGATCCGGGGGGAGAAGCTTTCTTT; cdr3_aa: CASRDPGGEAFF
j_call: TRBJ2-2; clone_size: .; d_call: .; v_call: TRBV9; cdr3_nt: TGTGCCAGCAGCGTAAGTCAGGGCGGTTACACCGGGGAGCTGTTTTTT; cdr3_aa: CASSVSQGGYTGELFF
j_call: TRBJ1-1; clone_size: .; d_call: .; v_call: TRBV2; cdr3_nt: TGTGCCAGCCGGGGCCAGTCGAACACTGAAGCTTTCTTT; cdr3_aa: CASRGQSNTEAFF
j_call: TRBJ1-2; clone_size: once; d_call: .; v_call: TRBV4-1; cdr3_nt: TGCGCCAGCACGGGACGGTTTTTCGGTGGCTACACCTTC; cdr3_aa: CASTGRFFGGYTF
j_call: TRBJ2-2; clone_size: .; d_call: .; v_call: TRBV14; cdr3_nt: TGTGCCAGCAGCCAAGATTGGGGGCGGAGAGTACTGAACACCGGGGAGCTGTTTTTT; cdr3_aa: CASSQDWGRRVLNTGELFF
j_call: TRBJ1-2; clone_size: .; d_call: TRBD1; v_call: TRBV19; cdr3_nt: TGTGCCAGTCACAGGGGGCAAGGGTATGGCTACACCTTC; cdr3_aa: CASHRGQGYGYTF
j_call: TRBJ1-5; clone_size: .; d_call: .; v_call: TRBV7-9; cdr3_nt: TGTGCCAGCAGCCTAGGGGGGAATAGCAATCAGCCCCAGCATTTT; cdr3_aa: CASSLGGNSNQPQHF
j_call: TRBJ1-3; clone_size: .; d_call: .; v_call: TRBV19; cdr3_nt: TGTGCCAGTAGTATAGTAACGGGAAACACCATATATTTT; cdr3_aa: CASSIVTGNTIYF
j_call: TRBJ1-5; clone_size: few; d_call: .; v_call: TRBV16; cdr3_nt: TGTGCCAGCAGCCAGGGTTTAGAGAACAATCAGCCCCAGCATTTT; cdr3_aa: CASSQGLENNQPQHF
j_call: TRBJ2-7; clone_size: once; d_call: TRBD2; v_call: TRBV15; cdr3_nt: TGTGCCACCAGCAGAGATCTGGGGGGAGGGACGCACGAGCAGTACTTC; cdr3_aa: CATSRDLGGGTHEQYF
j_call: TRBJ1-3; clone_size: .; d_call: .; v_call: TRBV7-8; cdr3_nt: TGTGCCAGCAGCTTAGGGCAGGCCTCTGGAAACACCATATATTTT; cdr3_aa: CASSLGQASGNTIYF
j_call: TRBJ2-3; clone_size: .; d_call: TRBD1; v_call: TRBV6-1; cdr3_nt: TGTGCCAGCCGATTATCGGACAGGGGGCCCGATACGCAGTATTTT; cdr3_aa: CASRLSDRGPDTQYF
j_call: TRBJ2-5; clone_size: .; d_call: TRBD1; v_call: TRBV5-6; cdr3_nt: TGTGCCAGCAGCGGCAACAGGGGCCTGGAGACCCAGTACTTC; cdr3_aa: CASSGNRGLETQYF
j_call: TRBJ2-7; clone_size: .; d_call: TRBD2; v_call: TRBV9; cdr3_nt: TGTGCCAGCAGCGTAGCTACGGGACTAGCGGGAGTCAAGCAGTACTTC; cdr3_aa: CASSVATGLAGVKQYF
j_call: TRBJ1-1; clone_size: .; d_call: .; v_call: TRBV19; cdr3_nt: TGTGCCAGTAGTTATGCCACTATGAACACTGAAGCTTTCTTT; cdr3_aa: CASSYATMNTEAFF
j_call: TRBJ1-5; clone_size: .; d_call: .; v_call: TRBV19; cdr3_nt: TGTGCCAGTGGATTAAGGGACAGCAATCAGCCCCAGCATTTT; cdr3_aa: CASGLRDSNQPQHF
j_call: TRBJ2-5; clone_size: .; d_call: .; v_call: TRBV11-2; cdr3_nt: TGTGCCAGCAGCTTAGGGGGCAGGGTGGTAGAGACCCAGTACTTC; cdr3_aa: CASSLGGRVVETQYF
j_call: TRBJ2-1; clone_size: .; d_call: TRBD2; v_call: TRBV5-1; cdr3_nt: TGCGCCAGCAGCATCACTAGCGGACCTTACAATGAGCAGTTCTTC; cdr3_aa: CASSITSGPYNEQFF
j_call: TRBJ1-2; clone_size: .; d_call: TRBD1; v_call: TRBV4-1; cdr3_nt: TGCGCCAGCAGCCCTGCGGGGACAGGGATTCACTATGGCTACACCTTC; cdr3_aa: CASSPAGTGIHYGYTF
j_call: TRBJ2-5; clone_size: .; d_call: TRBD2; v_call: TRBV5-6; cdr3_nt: TGTGCCAGCAGCTTGTGGCGGGGGGGCAATCAAGAGACCCAGTACTTC; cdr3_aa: CASSLWRGGNQETQYF
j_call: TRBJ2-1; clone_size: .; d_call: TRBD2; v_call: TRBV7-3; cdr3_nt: TGTGCCAGCAGCTATAGCGGGAGGGCCCAGTTCTTC; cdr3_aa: CASSYSGRAQFF
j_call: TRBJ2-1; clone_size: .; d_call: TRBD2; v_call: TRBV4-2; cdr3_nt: TGTGCCAGCAGCTCAGGGCGGGAGACGTTCAATGAGCAGTTCTTC; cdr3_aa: CASSSGRETFNEQFF
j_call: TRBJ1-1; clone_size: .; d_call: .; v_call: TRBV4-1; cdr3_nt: TGCGCCAGCAGCCAAGAAGGCAGGTGGAACACTGAAGCTTTCTTT; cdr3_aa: CASSQEGRWNTEAFF
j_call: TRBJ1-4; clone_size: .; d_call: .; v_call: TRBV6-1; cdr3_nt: TGTGCCAGCAGAGGGGCAATCAGTTTTAATGAAAAACTGTTTTTT; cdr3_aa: CASRGAISFNEKLFF
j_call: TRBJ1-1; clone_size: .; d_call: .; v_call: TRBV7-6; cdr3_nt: TGTGCCAGCAGCTTAGTGGTTGATTCTGAAGCTTTCTTT; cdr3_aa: CASSLVVDSEAFF
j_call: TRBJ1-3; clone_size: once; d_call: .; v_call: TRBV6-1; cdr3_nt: TGTGCCAGCAGTGAAGTAGGTGGAGACTCTGGAAACACCATATATTTT; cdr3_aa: CASSEVGGDSGNTIYF
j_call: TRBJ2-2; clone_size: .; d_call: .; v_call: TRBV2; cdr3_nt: TGTGCCAGCAAGGTCCACGAATCGGCGGAGCTGTTTTTT; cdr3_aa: CASKVHESAELFF
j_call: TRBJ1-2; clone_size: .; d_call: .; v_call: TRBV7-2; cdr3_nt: TGTGCCAGCAGCCCGAGTTCCGGCGTTTATGGCTACACCTTC; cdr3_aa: CASSPSSGVYGYTF
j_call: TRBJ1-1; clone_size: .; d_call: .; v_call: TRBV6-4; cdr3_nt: TGTGCCAGCAGTCCTAGGAACACTGAAGCTTTCTTT; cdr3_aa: CASSPRNTEAFF
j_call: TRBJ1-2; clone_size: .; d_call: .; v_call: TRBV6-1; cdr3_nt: TGTGCCAGCAAATTTTTTTCTAACTATGGCTACACCTTC; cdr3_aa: CASKFFSNYGYTF
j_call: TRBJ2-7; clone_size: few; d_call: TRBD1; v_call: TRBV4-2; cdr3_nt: TGTGCCAGCAGCCAAGATCTCAGGGGGCTAAGCGAGCAGTACTTC; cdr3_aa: CASSQDLRGLSEQYF
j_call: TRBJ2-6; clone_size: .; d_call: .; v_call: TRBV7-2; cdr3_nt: TGTGCCAGCAGCCCCAACGCGGGTACTGGGGCCAACGTCCTGACTTTC; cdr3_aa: CASSPNAGTGANVLTF
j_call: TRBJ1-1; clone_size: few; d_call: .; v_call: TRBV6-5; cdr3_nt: TGTGCCAGCAGTTACCTAGGGCCGAACACTGAAGCTTTCTTT; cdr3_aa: CASSYLGPNTEAFF
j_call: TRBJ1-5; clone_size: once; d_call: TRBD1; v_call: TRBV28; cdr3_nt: TGTGCCAGCAGTTTGAGACAGGGGTATAGCAATCAGCCCCAGCATTTT; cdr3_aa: CASSLRQGYSNQPQHF
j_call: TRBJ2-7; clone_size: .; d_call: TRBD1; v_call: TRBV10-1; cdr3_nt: TGCGCCACCCCCCCCGGGACAGTGGTATCCTACGAGCAGTACTTC; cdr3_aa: CATPPGTVVSYEQYF
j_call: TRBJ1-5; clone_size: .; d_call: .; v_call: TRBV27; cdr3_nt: TGTGCCAGCACCCCCACCAAGGGGATACAGCCCCAGCATTTT; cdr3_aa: CASTPTKGIQPQHF
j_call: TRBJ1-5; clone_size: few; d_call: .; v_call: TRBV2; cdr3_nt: TGTGCCAGCAGTGAGGAAAGGGGTCATCAGCCCCAGCATTTT; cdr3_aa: CASSEERGHQPQHF
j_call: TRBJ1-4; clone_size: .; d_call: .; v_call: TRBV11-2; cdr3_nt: TGTGCCAGCAGCATAGAGAGGGCCACCAATGAAAAACTGTTTTTT; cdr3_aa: CASSIERATNEKLFF
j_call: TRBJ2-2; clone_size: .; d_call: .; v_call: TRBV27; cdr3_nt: TGTGCCAGCACCCCTGGGCGGGGTCTGATCACCGGGGAGCTGTTTTTT; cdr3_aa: CASTPGRGLITGELFF
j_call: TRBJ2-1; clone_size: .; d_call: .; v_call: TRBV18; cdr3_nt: TGTGCCAGCTCAGATTACAGGGTCAATGAGCAGTTCTTC; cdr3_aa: CASSDYRVNEQFF
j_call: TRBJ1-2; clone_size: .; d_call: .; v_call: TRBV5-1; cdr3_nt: TGCGCCAGCAGCTTGGGCCGTCGCGGGTCCTATGGCTACACCTTC; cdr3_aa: CASSLGRRGSYGYTF
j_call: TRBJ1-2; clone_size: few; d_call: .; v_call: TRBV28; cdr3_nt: TGTGCCAGCAGTCCGGAAAGGCAGGGCCTCTATGGCTACACCTTC; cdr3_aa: CASSPERQGLYGYTF
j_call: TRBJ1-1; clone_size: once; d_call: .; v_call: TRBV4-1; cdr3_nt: TGCGCCAGCAGCCAAGAAATCAAGACTGAAGCTTTCTTT; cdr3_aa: CASSQEIKTEAFF